Described below is a single T cell receptor beta chain sequence and its context. This sample was included in a study of blood T cell repertoires in COVID-19. TCRdb's table, derived via immunoSEQ multiplex PCR, lists solely in-frame clones and lacks some. The repertoire has 210,000 or so clones, just over 90% of them found once; the top ten carry around 1.2%. Germline V gene sequence: CDR1 SGHRS, CDR2 YFSETQ. The CDR3 sequence is 14 residues long. The V segment lost 6 bases and the J segment 5 bases; nucleotides outside the gene matches: 2. The clonotype comes from a man aged 25-45 years with acute or convalescent COVID-19. The genes are TRBV5-1 and TRBJ2-1, with 13 bases identical to TRBD2. The sequenced sample consisted of peripheral blood. Here the CDR3 DNA reads TGCGCCAGCACCGGACTAGCGGGAGACAATGAGCAGTTCTTC. This codes for CASTGLAGDNEQFF.